This T cell receptor (beta chain) was sequenced for a study of human T cells and chemical hapten exposure. Study details: Readings were taken at 6 days from patch tests that had applied 0.01% DPC to the upper back. Minor volume differences among pooled libraries chiefly drove per-sample TCR yield variation. The study's findings and limits: In the PT1 data, expanded TCR counts showed a positive correlation with patch test score. The number of TCRs over 1 in 1000 frequency stayed unchanged after DPC.

MiXCR was run by TCRdb on the RACE reads, yielding one entry per CDR3 protein. Among fewer than 300,000 distinct CDR3 sequences listed, about 8.6% were seen once. The sample holds a few counts of this clonotype. Its target is not known. Documented time point: pre-sensitization, week 0. Treatment indicated: therapeutic diphenylcyclopropenone sensitization with weekly scalp DPC. Germline V CDR1 and CDR2: SGHTA, FQGTGA. With 3 bases removed from V and 5 bases from J, the gap between germline ends came to 11 bases. This CDR3 has 13 amino acids. This clonotype originated in a woman in her forties with alopecia areata. Some clones in this sample may be carry-over from other donors' samples. The specimen comprised whole blood, sampled in connection with sensitization to the hapten diphenylcyclopropenone (DPC). The gene calls are TRBV7-3 and TRBJ2-7; D assignment may be TRBD1 or TRBD2 (5 bases each). The CDR3 sequence: CASSFTRGDEQYF. The DNA of the CDR3 is TGTGCCAGCAGCTTCACACGGGGCGACGAGCAGTACTTC.